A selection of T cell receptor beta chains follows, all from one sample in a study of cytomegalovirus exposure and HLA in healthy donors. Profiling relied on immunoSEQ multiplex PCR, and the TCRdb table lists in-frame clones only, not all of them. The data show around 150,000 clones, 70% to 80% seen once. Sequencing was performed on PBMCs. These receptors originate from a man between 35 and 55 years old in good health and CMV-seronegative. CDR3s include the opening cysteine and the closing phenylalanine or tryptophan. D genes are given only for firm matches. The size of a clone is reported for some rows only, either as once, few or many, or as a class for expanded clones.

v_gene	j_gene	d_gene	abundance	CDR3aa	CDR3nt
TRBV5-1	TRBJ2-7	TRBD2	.	CASSLGRETFREQYF	TGCGCCAGCAGCCTGGGGCGGGAGACATTTCGCGAGCAGTACTTC
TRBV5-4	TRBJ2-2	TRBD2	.	CASSLVWGTRPGELFF	TGTGCCAGCAGCTTGGTTTGGGGGACTAGACCCGGGGAGCTGTTTTTT
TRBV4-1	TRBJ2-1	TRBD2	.	CASSGATSGRALEQFF	TGCGCCAGCAGCGGGGCTACTAGCGGGAGGGCCCTTGAGCAGTTCTTC
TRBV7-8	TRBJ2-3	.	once	CASSAGSSTDTQYF	TGTGCCAGCAGCGCGGGGTCTAGCACAGATACGCAGTATTTT
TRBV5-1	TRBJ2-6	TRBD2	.	CASRVGLANTGANVLTF	TGCGCCAGCCGGGTGGGACTAGCAAATACTGGGGCCAACGTCCTGACTTTC
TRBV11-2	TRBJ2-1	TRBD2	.	CASRPLAGTYNEQFF	TGTGCCAGCAGACCACTAGCGGGGACCTACAATGAGCAGTTCTTC
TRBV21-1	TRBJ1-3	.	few	CASRDTDRAGNTIYF	TGTGCCAGCAGAGACACCGACAGGGCTGGAAACACCATATATTTT
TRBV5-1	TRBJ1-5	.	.	CASSLEARSDSNQPQHF	TGCGCCAGCAGCTTGGAGGCCAGAAGCGATAGCAATCAGCCCCAGCATTTT
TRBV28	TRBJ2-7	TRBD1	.	CASKSPGQGSYEQYF	TGTGCCAGCAAATCACCGGGACAGGGCTCCTACGAGCAGTACTTC
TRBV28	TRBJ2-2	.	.	CASRATSSTGELFF	TGTGCCAGCAGGGCAACTAGCAGCACCGGGGAGCTGTTTTTT
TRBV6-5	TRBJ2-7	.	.	CASSYQGPPSYEQYF	TGTGCCAGCAGTTACCAGGGGCCCCCCTCCTACGAGCAGTACTTC
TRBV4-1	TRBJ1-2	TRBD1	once	CASSQGDRGNYGYTF	TGCGCCAGCAGCCAAGGGGACAGGGGGAACTATGGCTACACCTTC
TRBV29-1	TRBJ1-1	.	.	CSVEESPTTEAFF	TGCAGCGTTGAAGAATCCCCGACTACAGAAGCTTTCTTT
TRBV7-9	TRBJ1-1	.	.	CASSPTERGAEAFF	TGTGCCAGCAGCCCGACAGAGCGGGGGGCTGAAGCTTTCTTT
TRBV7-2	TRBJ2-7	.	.	CASSLIAREQYF	TGTGCCAGCAGCTTAATCGCGAGAGAGCAGTACTTC
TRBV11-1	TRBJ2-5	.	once	CASSFGHQETQYF	TGTGCCAGCAGCTTTGGGCATCAAGAGACCCAGTACTTC
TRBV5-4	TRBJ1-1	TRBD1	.	CASSPPPTGDYTEAFF	TGTGCCAGCAGCCCCCCCCCGACAGGGGATTACACTGAAGCTTTCTTT
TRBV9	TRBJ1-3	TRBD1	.	CASSVAGQADTIYF	TGTGCCAGCAGCGTAGCGGGACAGGCCGACACCATATATTTT
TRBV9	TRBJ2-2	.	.	CASSAGVRTGELFF	TGTGCCAGCAGCGCGGGAGTGAGGACCGGGGAGCTGTTTTTT
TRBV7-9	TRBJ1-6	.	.	CASSLERVFNSPLHF	TGTGCCAGCAGCTTAGAGCGGGTTTTCAATTCACCCCTCCACTTT
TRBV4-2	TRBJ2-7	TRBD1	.	CASSPWGDRGSYEQYF	TGTGCCAGCAGCCCCTGGGGCGACAGGGGGTCCTACGAGCAGTACTTC
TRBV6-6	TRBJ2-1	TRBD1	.	CASSYSRTGVGDEQFF	TGTGCCAGCAGTTACTCCAGAACAGGGGTAGGCGATGAGCAGTTCTTC
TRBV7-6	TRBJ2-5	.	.	CASSLIPGGRGQETQYF	TGTGCCAGCAGCTTGATCCCCGGGGGGAGGGGGCAAGAGACCCAGTACTTC
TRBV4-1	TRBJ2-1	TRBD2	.	CASSQGDYYNEQFF	TGCGCCAGCAGCCAAGGGGACTACTACAATGAGCAGTTCTTC
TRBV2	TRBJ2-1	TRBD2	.	CASSAWTSRNEQFF	TGTGCCAGCAGTGCGTGGACTAGCCGCAATGAGCAGTTCTTC
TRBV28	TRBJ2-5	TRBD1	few	CASSKTGGGETQYF	TGTGCCAGCAGTAAAACAGGGGGCGGAGAGACCCAGTACTTC
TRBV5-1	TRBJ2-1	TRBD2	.	CASSFYDGLAGGNEQFF	TGCGCCAGCAGCTTCTATGATGGACTAGCGGGAGGTAATGAGCAGTTCTTC
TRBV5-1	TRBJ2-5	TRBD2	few	CASSGGLAVTETQYF	TGCGCCAGCAGCGGGGGACTAGCGGTTACGGAGACCCAGTACTTC
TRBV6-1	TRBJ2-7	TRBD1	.	CASNRDREPYEQYF	TGTGCCAGCAACCGAGACAGGGAACCCTACGAGCAGTACTTC
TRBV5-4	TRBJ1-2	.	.	CASSQDRLTGGYTF	TGCGCCAGCAGCCAAGATAGGCTGACGGGGGGGTACACCTTC
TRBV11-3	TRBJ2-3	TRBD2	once	CASSLAGLRDTQYF	TGTGCCAGCAGTCTAGCGGGATTACGAGATACGCAGTATTTT
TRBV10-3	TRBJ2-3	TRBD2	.	CAIRMPEASGNTQYF	TGTGCCATCCGGATGCCCGAGGCTAGCGGGAATACGCAGTATTTT
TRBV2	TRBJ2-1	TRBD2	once	CASIPGLAGNEQFF	TGTGCCAGCATTCCGGGACTAGCAGGGAATGAGCAGTTCTTC
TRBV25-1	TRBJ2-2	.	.	CASSEWVGGRTGELFF	TGTGCCAGCAGTGAATGGGTAGGGGGAAGGACCGGGGAGCTGTTTTTT
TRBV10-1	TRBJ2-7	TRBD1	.	CATPRDRGFSNEQYF	TGCGCCACCCCCCGGGACAGGGGGTTTAGCAACGAGCAGTACTTC
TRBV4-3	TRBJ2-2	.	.	CASSQDRGHGELFF	TGCGCCAGCAGCCAAGACCGGGGACACGGGGAGCTGTTTTTT
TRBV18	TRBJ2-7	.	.	CASSPASAYEQYF	TGTGCCAGCTCACCAGCCTCAGCCTACGAGCAGTACTTC
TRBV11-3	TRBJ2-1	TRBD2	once	CASSRRAGASYNEQFF	TGTGCCAGCAGCAGAAGAGCGGGGGCCTCCTACAATGAGCAGTTCTTC
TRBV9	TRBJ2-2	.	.	CASSDQGMDTGELFF	TGTGCCAGCAGCGACCAGGGAATGGACACCGGGGAGCTGTTTTTT
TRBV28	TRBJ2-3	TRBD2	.	CASSADELAGVPDTQYF	TGTGCCAGCAGTGCTGATGAACTAGCGGGAGTCCCAGATACGCAGTATTTT
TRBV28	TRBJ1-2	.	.	CASSFIQRGYTF	TGTGCCAGCAGTTTCATCCAGAGGGGCTACACCTTC
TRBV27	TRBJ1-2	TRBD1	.	CASSRDRADYGYTF	TGTGCCAGCAGTCGGGACAGGGCGGACTATGGCTACACCTTC
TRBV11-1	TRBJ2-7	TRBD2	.	CASSLEAGRTSGISYEQYF	TGTGCCAGCAGCTTAGAGGCAGGGAGGACTAGCGGGATTTCCTACGAGCAGTACTTC
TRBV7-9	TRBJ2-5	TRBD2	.	CASSLATSGTQETQYF	TGTGCCAGCAGCCTTGCGACTAGCGGGACCCAAGAGACCCAGTACTTC
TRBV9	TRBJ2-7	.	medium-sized	CASTGRNDHEQYF	TGTGCCAGCACCGGCAGGAACGACCACGAGCAGTACTTC
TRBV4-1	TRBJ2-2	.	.	CASSQGGVGELFF	TGCGCCAGCAGCCAAGGGGGGGTCGGGGAGCTGTTTTTT
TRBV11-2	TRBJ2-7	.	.	CASSANYEQYF	TGTGCCAGCAGCGCAAACTACGAGCAGTACTTC
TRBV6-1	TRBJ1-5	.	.	CASSEGKGYSNQPQHF	TGTGCCAGCAGTGAAGGGAAGGGGTATAGCAATCAGCCCCAGCATTTT
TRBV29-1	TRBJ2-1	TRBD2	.	CSVGARTSGYNNEQFF	TGCAGCGTAGGGGCTCGGACTAGCGGATACAACAATGAGCAGTTCTTC
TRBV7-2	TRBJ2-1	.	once	CASSLVANSYNEQFF	TGTGCCAGCAGCTTAGTCGCGAACTCCTACAATGAGCAGTTCTTC
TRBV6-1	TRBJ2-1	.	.	CATAWERGNEQFF	TGTGCCACCGCCTGGGAAAGAGGGAATGAGCAGTTCTTC
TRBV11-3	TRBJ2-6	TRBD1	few	CASSTRDSSGANGLTF	TGTGCCAGCAGCACAAGGGACAGCTCTGGGGCCAACGGCCTGACTTTC